Listed below are T cell receptor beta chains from one sample, sequenced in a study of cytomegalovirus exposure and HLA in healthy donors. Clones were read by immunoSEQ multiplex PCR, and TCRdb kept only the in-frame ones, dropping some. The record lists approximately 46,000 clones, of which the ten most abundant hold 8.1%. The sequenced material came from PBMCs. The receptor set was obtained from a male donor in good health and CMV-seronegative. Each CDR3 is given with its conserved first and last residue. Fields, in order: V gene, D gene, J gene, CDR3 DNA, CDR3 protein. The D gene is left open where the match is weak.

TRBV4-2	-	TRBJ1-4	TGTGCCAGCAGCCAAGTAATCAATGCCCAGGGTCCTCGGGAAAAACTGTTTTTT	CASSQVINAQGPREKLFF
TRBV7-9	TRBD1	TRBJ2-7	TGTGCCAGCAGCTTAGGGGGACAGGGGACCTACGAGCAGTACTTC	CASSLGGQGTYEQYF
TRBV7-2	-	TRBJ1-2	TGTGCCAGCAGCTTAGCCCCCGGAGCTAACTATGGCTACACCTTC	CASSLAPGANYGYTF
TRBV12-1	-	TRBJ1-4	TGTGCCAGCAGCTTTCAAGTCCACCCTGAGAGATTTGGTGAAAAACTGTTTTTT	CASSFQVHPERFGEKLFF
TRBV11-2	-	TRBJ1-2	TGTGCCAGCAGCTTAGTTTTAGAGGGCGGCTACACCTTC	CASSLVLEGGYTF
TRBV15	-	TRBJ2-7	TGTGCCACCAGCAGGTTCCGGGGAACCTCCTACGAGCAGTACTTC	CATSRFRGTSYEQYF
TRBV11-3	-	TRBJ2-1	TGTGCCAGCAGCTTAGGTCTATCGCGTGGGGGCGAAATCTACAATGAGCAGTTCTTC	CASSLGLSRGGEIYNEQFF
TRBV30	TRBD1	TRBJ1-5	TGCGCCTGGAGTGGGGGACAGGGCCACAATCAGCCCCAGCATTTT	CAWSGGQGHNQPQHF
TRBV27	-	TRBJ1-1	TGTGCCAGCAGTTCCCTCCGATGGGGCCGAAGGGATGAAGCTTTCTTT	CASSSLRWGRRDEAFF
TRBV28	TRBD1	TRBJ1-2	TGTGCCAGCAGTTTTGAGAGGGACAGGGGGCCGCTCTTC	CASSFERDRGPLF
TRBV28	-	TRBJ2-2	TGTGCCAGCAGACCCCCAGGGGAAACCGGGGAGCTGTTTTTT	CASRPPGETGELFF